The sequence of this TCR beta chain was determined in a study of CD8 T cells in Susac syndrome. V lost 2 bases and J 9 bases, leaving 12 bases between the germline ends. Germline CDR1 SGDLS, CDR2 YYNGEE. The CDR3 spans 13 residues. The RNA input was about 0.45 to 1 ug, and it was reverse transcribed with random hexamers. TCRdb ran MiXCR on the immunoSEQ multiplex PCR reads and lists one entry per CDR3 protein. The sample holds a few hundred thousand distinct CDR3 sequences, approximately 90% seen once. Sequencing used CD8+ T cells from PBMCs. V and J are TRBV9 and TRBJ2-1, with D possibly matching TRBD2 (5 bases). This TCR was sampled from a human donor with multiple sclerosis. In nucleotides, the CDR3 is TGTGCCAGCAGCGTTGGTCTAGCCGTTGAGCAGTTCTTC. Translated: CASSVGLAVEQFF. Filled out from reference TRBV9 and TRBJ2-1, the complete variable domain reads DSGVTQTPKHLITATGQRVTLRCSPRSGDLSVYWYQQSLDQGLQFLIQYYNGEERAKGNILERFSAQQFPDLHSELNLSSLELGDSALYFCASSVGLAVEQFFGPGTRLTVL.